The 4 T cell receptor beta chains in this list originate from one sample, sequenced in a study of T cell responses to AZD1222 COVID-19 vaccine (dated by TCRdb to the early 2020s). The sample's time point, from its label and the paper: baseline before first vaccination. Receptors were amplified or captured by the immunoSEQ multiplex PCR assay. TCRdb took this table from immuneACCESS and kept in-frame rearrangements with V and J called. Such tables lack part of the clones; where checked against another copy, unresolved V genes explain under half of the gap, and the rest is unexplained. Within this sample are about 150,000 clones, with approximately 90% of them counted one time only. The ten most abundant clones make up around 1.5% of the sample. The sample consisted of peripheral blood, taken on day 0 of AZD1222 vaccination. Receptors were obtained from an adult in good health.

The chain couples TRBV9 to TRBJ2-3, with D perhaps matching TRBD2 (6 bases). This CDR3 comprises 18 residues. The germline V and J ends were trimmed by 1 base and 0 bases, with 18 bases remaining between them. CDR1 is SGDLS and CDR2 is YYNGEE in the germline V gene. DNA of the CDR3: TGTGCCAGCAGCGTATCCATGAGGGACTTCACTAGCACAGATACGCAGTATTTT. This encodes CASSVSMRDFTSTDTQYF.

The V gene is TRBV6-5, the J gene TRBJ2-7, with 9 bases matching TRBD1. The junction had 3 bases not matched to a gene; V was cut back by 5 bases and J by 1 base. CDR1 MNHEY and CDR2 SVGAGI come from the germline V gene. The CDR3 contains 14 residues. The CDR3 region has the DNA TGTGCCAGCAGTACAGGGGGCCCTTCCTACGAGCAGTACTTC. Protein sequence: CASSTGGPSYEQYF.

The chain is built from TRBV7-9 and TRBJ2-1; either TRBD1 or TRBD2 may supply D (6 bases each). Trimming cost V 5 bases and J 5 bases, with 16 bases left between them. Germline CDR1 reads SEHNR; CDR2 reads FQNEAQ (reference sequence). The CDR3 totals 15 residues. This chain's CDR3 is CASSPSGAEDNEQFF. The DNA for the CDR3 is TGTGCCAGCAGCCCTTCGGGGGCGGAAGACAATGAGCAGTTCTTC.

The V and J genes are TRBV6-5 and TRBJ1-1; D is ambiguous. Germline CDR1 and CDR2: MNHEY and SVGAGI. CDR3 length: 16 residues. Deletions cut 0 bases from V and 3 bases from J, with 14 bases between. The chain's CDR3 is CASSYSRAAGYTEAFF. CDR3 in DNA: TGTGCCAGCAGTTACTCGAGGGCAGCTGGTTACACTGAAGCTTTCTTT.